Shown below are 17 T cell receptor beta chains from a single sample sequenced in a study of T cell responses to AZD1222 COVID-19 vaccine. Only in-frame clones appear in the TCRdb table, and some are missing; sequencing was by immunoSEQ multiplex PCR. The table has 65,000 to 75,000 clones, 88% seen once. Sequenced material: peripheral blood, taken 28 days after the second dose of the MenACWY control vaccine. All receptors derive from an adult who received the MenACWY meningococcal vaccine as a control.

The rearrangement joins TRBV5-8 to TRBJ2-7; weak D call: TRBD1 (6 bases). Trimming left V 1 base short and J 5 bases short, with 10 bases between. The germline gives CDR1 SGHTS, CDR2 YDEGEE. CDR3 size: 13 residues. The CDR3 region is CASSLTGINEQYF. The CDR3 nucleotides are TGTGCCAGCAGCTTGACAGGGATCAACGAGCAGTACTTC. The full variable domain, rest sourced from reference TRBV5-8 and TRBJ2-7, is EAGVTQSPTHLIKTRGQQATLRCSPISGHTSVYWYQQALGLGLQFLLWYDEGEERNRGNFPPRFSGRQFPNYSSELNVNALELEDSALYLCASSLTGINEQYFGPGTRLTVT.

The J gene is TRBJ2-7, the V gene TRBV5-4; TRBD2 might be the D (6 bases). The CDR3 loop spans 13 amino acids. The V end lost 4 bases, the J end lost 2 bases, and 10 bases lay between the germline ends. The germline V gene has CDR1 SGHNT and CDR2 YYREEE (reference sequence). CDR3 amino acids: CASSPGLTYEQYF. The CDR3 nucleotides are TGTGCCAGCAGCCCGGGACTTACCTACGAGCAGTACTTC.

This chain joins TRBV11-1 and TRBJ1-1, with D possibly matching TRBD1 (5 bases). CDR1 SGHAT and CDR2 FQDESV come from the germline V gene (reference sequence). This CDR3 spans 15 amino acids. The V and J ends lost 8 bases and 4 bases respectively, with 20 bases between them. CDR3 DNA sequence: TGTGCCAGCTCCCTGGGAGCAGGGTTAGTCACTGAAGCTTTCTTT. It specifies CASSLGAGLVTEAFF.

The chain recombines TRBV23-1 with TRBJ1-1; D possibly corresponds to TRBD1 (6 bases). TRBV23-1 is an ORF, and what it does is uncertain. The V end lost 2 bases, the J end lost 4 bases, and 14 bases lay between the germline ends. The CDR3 covers 15 residues. The CDR3 sequence: CASSQTGGGGTEAFF. Here the CDR3 DNA reads TGCGCCAGCAGTCAAACGGGGGGAGGGGGCACTGAAGCTTTCTTT.

The CDR3 loop is CASSVEGRGWETQYF. CDR3 sequence (DNA): TGTGCCAGCAGTGTTGAGGGCAGGGGATGGGAGACCCAGTACTTC. The rearrangement links TRBV2 to TRBJ2-5; the D gene is possibly TRBD1 (6 bases). CDR1 is SNHLY, CDR2 FYNNEI, per germline. Trimming left V 4 bases short and J 5 bases short, with 17 bases between. The CDR3 sequence is 15 residues long.

This sequence joins TRBV19 and TRBJ2-7, with 9 bases identical to TRBD1. This CDR3 contains 15 residues. Trimming removed 4 bases from V and 4 bases from J; junction bases left unmatched: 8. Germline V lookup: CDR1 LNHDA, CDR2 SQIVND (reference sequence). The CDR3 reads CASSTAGTGFYEQYF. The CDR3 DNA is TGTGCCAGTAGTACCGCCGGGACAGGGTTTTACGAGCAGTACTTC.

The CDR3 is CASSPDQENQPQHF. Written as DNA, the CDR3 is TGCGCCAGCAGCCCCGACCAGGAGAATCAGCCCCAGCATTTT. This chain joins TRBV5-1 and TRBJ1-5; D uncertain. CDR3 length: 14 residues. CDR1 and CDR2 from the germline V gene are SGHRS and YFSETQ. V dropped 4 bases and J dropped 4 bases, with 12 bases sitting between them.

The genes are TRBV21-1 and TRBJ2-7; the D call in the table, TRBD2, was not verified against the DNA. TRBV21-1 is given as a pseudogene. This CDR3 region has 22 residues. CDR3 coding DNA: TGTGCCAGCAGCTTAAGCGGCCTCTGGGGGCGCAAACTAGCGGGAGGGTCTGAAGAGCAGTACTTC. Amino acids: CASSLSGLWGRKLAGGSEEQYF.

This clone occurred a few times. The chain couples TRBV9 to TRBJ1-4; D is uncertain. The V gene's germline CDR1 is SGDLS and CDR2 YYNGEE. CDR3 size: 14 residues. Deletions cut 0 bases from V and 7 bases from J, with 10 bases between. The CDR3 DNA is TGTGCCAGCAGCGTAGGGCAGTACGGTGAAAAACTGTTTTTT. Its protein is CASSVGQYGEKLFF.

The chain joins TRBV5-1 to TRBJ1-1; TRBD1 might be the D (6 bases). Germline V gene data show CDR1 as SGHRS and CDR2 as YFSETQ. V was pared by 4 bases and J by 4 bases, with 14 bases between. The CDR3 extends over 14 amino acids. In DNA, the CDR3 is TGCGCCAGCAGCCTACAGGGCGGGGGCACTGAAGCTTTCTTT. Its translation: CASSLQGGGTEAFF.

The chain couples TRBV11-2 to TRBJ2-7; D gene ambiguous. The CDR3 loop spans 14 amino acids. Per germline, CDR1 SGHAT and CDR2 FQNNGV. The ends were cut back, 3 bases at V and 3 bases at J, with 12 bases in the middle. The CDR3 loop reads CASSLAETYYEQYF. The CDR3 region has the DNA TGTGCCAGCAGCTTGGCAGAAACATACTACGAGCAGTACTTC.

The rearrangement joins TRBV6-2 or TRBV6-3 to TRBJ1-5; TRBD1 might be the D (6 bases). The CDR3 totals 15 residues. Germline assignment: CDR1 MNHEY and CDR2 SVGEGT. Deletions cut 7 bases from V and 6 bases from J, with 19 bases between. The CDR3, as DNA: TGTGCCAGCAACCCGTCCAGGGGTAGGGGTCAGCCCCAGCATTTT. Its protein product is CASNPSRGRGQPQHF.

The genes are TRBV5-1 and TRBJ2-3; no clear D. The V and J ends lost 2 bases and 6 bases respectively, with 10 bases between them. The CDR3 length is 13 residues. The germline V gene encodes CDR1 SGHRS and CDR2 YFSETQ. CDR3 nucleotides: TGCGCCAGCAGCTTTCCCCCCGAGGATACGCAGTATTTT. Protein product: CASSFPPEDTQYF.

This clone was observed a few times. This chain connects TRBV5-1 to TRBJ2-1; TRBD2 matches at 8 bases. Per the germline V gene, CDR1 is SGHRS and CDR2 is YFSETQ. With 4 bases clipped from V and 9 bases from J, the junction kept 12 bases outside the gene matches. This CDR3 has 15 residues. The CDR3 DNA follows: TGCGCCAGCAGCCTCATCTGGCGGGAGGAAGGTGAGCAGTTCTTC. Translating gives CASSLIWREEGEQFF.

The V gene is TRBV10-3, the J gene TRBJ1-1; TRBD1 matches 10 bases. The V gene's germline CDR1 is ENHRY and CDR2 SYGVKD. The CDR3 consists of 13 residues. With 10 bases clipped from V and 5 bases from J, the junction kept 7 bases outside the gene matches. The CDR3 DNA reads TGTGCCAGCCAGACAGGGGGCGGGACTGAAGCTTTCTTT. Translating gives CASQTGGGTEAFF.

The chain uses TRBV7-3 and TRBJ2-3, with a possible D match to TRBD2 (6 bases). Deletions cut 5 bases from V and 3 bases from J, with 12 bases between. In germline, CDR1 is SGHTA, CDR2 FQGTGA. CDR3 length: 14 amino acids. The CDR3 loop is CASSLRDLTDTQYF. The CDR3 DNA follows: TGTGCCAGCAGCCTCCGGGACTTAACAGATACGCAGTATTTT.

V usage is TRBV24-1 and J usage is TRBJ2-7; no clear D gene. This CDR3 has 12 amino acids. CDR1 is KGHDR, CDR2 SFDVKD, per germline. V was shortened by 5 bases and J by 5 bases, with 9 bases between the two germline ends. The CDR3 sequence: CATSAGWDEQYF. For the CDR3, the DNA is TGTGCCACCAGTGCCGGCTGGGACGAGCAGTACTTC.